A single sample is the source of the 10 T cell receptor beta chains below, sequenced in a study of glioma-infiltrating T cells. Using RNA template, CDR3s of TCR alpha and beta were amplified with iRepertoire arm-PCR. One entry per CDR3 protein results from TCRdb running MiXCR on the multiplex PCR reads. The data show 300,000 to 400,000 distinct CDR3 sequences, roughly two fifths seen once. The sample was glioma tissue, nonneoplastic brain tissue, or PBMCs (not recorded which). Source of these receptors: a human donor with low-grade glioma or glioblastoma, undergoing nonglioma brain surgery, or in good health (not recorded which).

In regard to this clonotype: At one end, the junction sequence differs from germline, possibly due to a read error. The genes are TRBV5-5 and TRBJ2-1, with a weak D call TRBD2 (5 bases). CDR1 and CDR2 from the germline V gene are SGHKS and YYEKEE (reference sequence). The CDR3 is 15 residues long. Written as DNA, the CDR3 is TGTGCCAGCAACTTGGGCGTCGGGGCCTACAATGAGCAGTTCTTC. Translating gives CASNLGVGAYNEQFF.

This chain links TRBV5-1 with TRBJ2-2; D unclear. The CDR3 runs 15 residues. In germline, CDR1 is SGHRS, CDR2 YFSETQ. Trimming took off 0 bases at V and 2 bases at J, with 8 bases between the two ends. The CDR3 loop reads CASSLGPRNTGELFF. The CDR3 nucleotides are TGCGCCAGCAGCTTGGGGCCTAGAAACACCGGGGAGCTGTTTTTT.

This clonotype has just one count. The V call is TRBV12-3 or TRBV12-4, the J call TRBJ2-3, with D perhaps being TRBD1 or TRBD2 (5 bases each). The CDR3 consists of 13 residues. Trimming pared 7 bases from V and 6 bases from J, leaving 14 bases between. Written as DNA, the CDR3 is TGTGCCAGCACCACTGGGACCAAGGATACGCAGTATTTT. This sequence encodes CASTTGTKDTQYF.

In this sample, this clonotype turned up many times. V and J are TRBV27 and TRBJ2-1; 9 bases are a match to TRBD2. CDR1 is MNHEY, CDR2 SMNVEV, per germline (reference sequence). The CDR3 spans 16 residues. V was pared by 6 bases and J by 0 bases, with 6 bases of the junction left unmatched. The CDR3 here is CASSRLAVSSYNEQFF. The DNA of the CDR3 is TGTGCCAGCAGCCGACTAGCGGTATCCTCCTACAATGAGCAGTTCTTC.

The chain couples TRBV20-1 to TRBJ2-7; TRBD2 matches at 14 bases. CDR1 and CDR2 (germline): DFQATT, SNEGSKA (reference sequence). J lost 0 bases, V lost 6 bases, and 4 bases had no gene match. This CDR3 region has 15 residues. The CDR3 sequence is CSAGLAGGLSYEQYF. Written as DNA, the CDR3 is TGCAGTGCCGGACTAGCGGGAGGACTCTCCTACGAGCAGTACTTC.

The chain combines TRBV3-1 with TRBJ2-7; D gene uncertain. This CDR3 is built from 15 residues. V was pared by 0 bases and J by 3 bases, with 12 bases between. The germline CDR1 and CDR2 sequences are LGHDT and YNNKEL (reference sequence). In nucleotides, the CDR3 is TGTGCCAGCAGCCAAGAATTCTCCCCCAGCTACGAGCAGTACTTC. The encoded protein is CASSQEFSPSYEQYF.

Note on this clonotype: One end of the junction is discordant with germline, which a read error may explain. The CDR3 DNA sequence: TGTGCCAGCAGTTCCCCCGGGACAGGAGCGAACACTGTAGCTTTCTTT. Amino acid sequence: CASSSPGTGANTVAFF. This chain links TRBV28 with TRBJ1-1, with 8 bases identical to TRBD1. CDR3 length equals 16 residues. The germline V gene has CDR1 MDHEN and CDR2 SYDVKM.

In the case of this clonotype: Possible read error: a much larger clone is one base away. The rearrangement links TRBV6-5 to TRBJ2-3; 11 nucleotides agree with TRBD2. CDR1 and CDR2 from the germline V gene are MNHEY and SVGAGI. The junction had 17 bases not matched to a gene; V was cut back by 2 bases and J by 7 bases. This CDR3 comprises 19 residues. CDR3 sequence reads: CASSYGLAGGPSRTNTQYF. CDR3 in DNA: TGTGCCAGCAGTTACGGGCTAGCGGGAGGCCCTAGCCGAACAAATACGCAGTATTTT.

The genes are TRBV20-1 and TRBJ1-2; D remains ambiguous. This CDR3 has 15 amino acids. Per the germline V gene, CDR1 is DFQATT and CDR2 is SNEGSKA (reference sequence). V lost 3 bases and J 0 bases, leaving 14 bases between the germline ends. In DNA form, the CDR3 reads TGCAGTGCTAGCGGAGCCGAGGTCGCTAACTATGGCTACACCTTC. This gives the protein CSASGAEVANYGYTF.

The chain carries TRBV10-3 and TRBJ2-5; 8 nucleotides match TRBD1. Losses at the gene ends were 6 bases for V and 5 bases for J; bases not matched to a gene: 5. The length of the CDR3 is 13 residues. Germline V gene sequence: CDR1 ENHRY, CDR2 SYGVKD. This chain's CDR3 is CAISDDRGETQYF. The CDR3 DNA sequence: TGTGCCATCAGCGACGACAGGGGCGAGACCCAGTACTTC.